The sequence of this T cell receptor (beta chain) was determined in a study of T cell changes during pregnancy in multiple sclerosis. Germline CDR1 SGDLS, CDR2 YYNGEE. The ends lost 1 base at V and 2 bases at J; junction bases unmatched: 7. This CDR3 is built from 18 residues. The table came from immunoSEQ multiplex PCR; TCRdb's copy has only in-frame clones and leaves some out. The repertoire holds about 70,000 clones, with about 94% as singletons. This chain uses TRBV9 with TRBJ2-6, with 9 nucleotides matching TRBD2. The source material was peripheral blood, sampled in the third trimester of pregnancy. This receptor was taken from a female donor with multiple sclerosis, enrolled in a pregnancy study. The CDR3 loop is CASSVPGAGGPGANVLTF. CDR3 DNA sequence: TGTGCCAGCAGCGTACCGGGCGCGGGGGGGCCTGGGGCCAACGTCCTGACTTTC.